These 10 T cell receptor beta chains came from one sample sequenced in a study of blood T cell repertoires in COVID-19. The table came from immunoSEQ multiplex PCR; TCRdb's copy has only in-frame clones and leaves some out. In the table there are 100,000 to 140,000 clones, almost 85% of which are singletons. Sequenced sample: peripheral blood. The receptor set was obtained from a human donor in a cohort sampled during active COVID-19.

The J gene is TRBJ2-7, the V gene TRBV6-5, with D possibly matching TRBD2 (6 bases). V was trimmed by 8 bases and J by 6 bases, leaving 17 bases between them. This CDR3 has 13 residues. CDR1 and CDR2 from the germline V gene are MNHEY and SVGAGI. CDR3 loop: CASRHQGGGEQYV. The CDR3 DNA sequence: TGTGCCAGCCGACACCAGGGAGGCGGCGAGCAGTACGTC.

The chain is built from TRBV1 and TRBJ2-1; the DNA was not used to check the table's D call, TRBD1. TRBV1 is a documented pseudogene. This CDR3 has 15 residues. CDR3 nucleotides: TGCACCAGCAGCCATAACAGGGATGGATACAATGAGCAGTTCTTC. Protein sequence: CTSSHNRDGYNEQFF.

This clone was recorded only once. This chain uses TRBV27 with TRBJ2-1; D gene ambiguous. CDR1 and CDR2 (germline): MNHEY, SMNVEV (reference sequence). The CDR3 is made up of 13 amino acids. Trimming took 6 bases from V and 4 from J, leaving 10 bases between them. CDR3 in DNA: TGTGCCAGCAGGGAGTCGGGTTACAATGAGCAGTTCTTC. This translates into CASRESGYNEQFF.

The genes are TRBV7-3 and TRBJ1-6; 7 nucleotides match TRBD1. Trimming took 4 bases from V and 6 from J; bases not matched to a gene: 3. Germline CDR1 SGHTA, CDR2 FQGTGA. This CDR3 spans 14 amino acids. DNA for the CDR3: TGTGCCAGCAGCTCGACAGGGAGTAATTCACCCCTCCACTTT. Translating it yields CASSSTGSNSPLHF.

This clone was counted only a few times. CDR3 DNA: TGTGCCTGGAGTGGAGGGATTGGGTCACCCCTCCACTTT. It codes for CAWSGGIGSPLHF. The chain recombines TRBV30 with TRBJ1-6; unclear D gene. With 1 base removed from V and 10 bases from J, the gap between germline ends came to 11 bases. Germline CDR1 GTSNPN, CDR2 SVGIG (reference sequence). This CDR3 comprises 13 residues.

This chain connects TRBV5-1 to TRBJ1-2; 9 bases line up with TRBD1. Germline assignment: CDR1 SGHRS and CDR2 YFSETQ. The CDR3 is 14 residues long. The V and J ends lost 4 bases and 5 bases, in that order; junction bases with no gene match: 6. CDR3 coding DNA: TGCGCCAGCAGCATAGGGACAGGGCCTTATGGCTACACCTTC. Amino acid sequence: CASSIGTGPYGYTF.

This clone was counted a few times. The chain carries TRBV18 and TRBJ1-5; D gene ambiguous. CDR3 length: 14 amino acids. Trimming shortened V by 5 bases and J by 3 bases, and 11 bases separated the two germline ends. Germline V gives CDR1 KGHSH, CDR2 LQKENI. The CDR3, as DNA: TGTGCCAGCTCAGCGGTAAAAGCCAATCAGCCCCAGCATTTT. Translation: CASSAVKANQPQHF.

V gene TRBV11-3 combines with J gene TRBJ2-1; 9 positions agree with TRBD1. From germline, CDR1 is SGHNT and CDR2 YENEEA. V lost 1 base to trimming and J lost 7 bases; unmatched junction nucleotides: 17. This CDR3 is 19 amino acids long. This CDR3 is CASSLGYRGRRSDGNEQFF. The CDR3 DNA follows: TGTGCCAGCAGCTTAGGCTACAGGGGGCGCAGATCAGATGGGAATGAGCAGTTCTTC.

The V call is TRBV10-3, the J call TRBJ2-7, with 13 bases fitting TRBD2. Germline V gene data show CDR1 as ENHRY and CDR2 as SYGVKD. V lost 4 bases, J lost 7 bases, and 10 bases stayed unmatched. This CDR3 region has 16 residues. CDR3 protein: CAISGSPGLAGWEQYV. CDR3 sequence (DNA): TGTGCCATCAGTGGCTCCCCGGGACTAGCGGGATGGGAGCAGTACGTC.

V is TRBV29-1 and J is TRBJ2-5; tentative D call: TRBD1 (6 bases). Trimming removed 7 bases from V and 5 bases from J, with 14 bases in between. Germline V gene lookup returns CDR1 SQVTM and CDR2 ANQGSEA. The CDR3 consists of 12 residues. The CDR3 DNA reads TGCAGCGGGGGACATCCCCAGGAGACCCAGTACTTC. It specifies CSGGHPQETQYF.